One sample yielded the 9 T cell receptor beta chains listed below, sequenced in a study of cytomegalovirus exposure and HLA in healthy donors. The protocol was immunoSEQ multiplex PCR, while the TCRdb copy is restricted to in-frame clones and leaves out a portion. The top ten hold under 5% of the sample, which has more than 90,000 clones, approximately 85% seen once. Sequencing was done on a sample of PBMCs. The receptors were sampled from a man younger than 30 in good health and CMV-seronegative.

The CDR3 sequence: CASSLAGERETQYF. CDR3 bases: TGTGCCAGCAGCTTGGCTGGGGAGCGAGAGACCCAGTACTTC. The V call is TRBV5-4, the J call TRBJ2-5; D is perhaps TRBD2 (5 bases). V dropped 0 bases and J dropped 4 bases, with 10 bases sitting between them. The CDR3 has 14 residues. The germline V gene has CDR1 SGHNT and CDR2 YYREEE (reference sequence).

The V and J genes are TRBV19 and TRBJ1-1, with 9 bases identical to TRBD1. This CDR3 region has 14 residues. Germline values: CDR1 LNHDA, CDR2 SQIVND (reference sequence). Germline trimming cut 4 bases from V and 5 bases from J; bases unmatched to any gene: 5. CDR3 amino acids: CASSKIGQGTEAFF. The CDR3 DNA sequence: TGTGCCAGTAGTAAAATAGGACAGGGGACTGAAGCTTTCTTT. The variable domain in full, completed from reference TRBV19 and TRBJ1-1, reads DGGITQSPKYLFRKEGQNVTLSCEQNLNHDAMYWYRQDPGQGLRLIYYSQIVNDFQKGDIAEGYSVSREKKESFPLTVTSAQKNPTAFYLCASSKIGQGTEAFFGQGTRLTVV.

This rearrangement joins TRBV5-1 to TRBJ1-1; the D gene is possibly TRBD1 (6 bases). In germline, CDR1 is SGHRS, CDR2 YFSETQ. This CDR3 has 15 residues. The ends were cut back, 0 bases at V and 1 base at J, with 10 bases in the middle. The CDR3 region is CASSLDRGANTEAFF. The CDR3 DNA follows: TGCGCCAGCAGCTTGGATCGGGGGGCGAACACTGAAGCTTTCTTT.

The genes are TRBV14 and TRBJ1-4; 8 nucleotides match TRBD1. V trimming: 2 bases; J trimming: 7 bases; junction bases outside the gene matches: 3. The CDR3 is 14 residues long. Looked up from germline, CDR1 is SGHDN and CDR2 is FVKESK. CDR3 sequence: CASSQWTGFEKLFF. CDR3 DNA sequence: TGTGCCAGCAGCCAATGGACAGGGTTTGAAAAACTGTTTTTT.

The gene calls are TRBV19 and TRBJ1-1, with D unclear. Germline V gene sequence: CDR1 LNHDA, CDR2 SQIVND (reference sequence). V dropped 5 bases and J dropped 1 base, with 11 bases sitting between them. This CDR3 has 14 amino acids. In DNA form, the CDR3 reads TGTGCCAGTAGTCCCCTTCGACAGAACACTGAAGCTTTCTTT. Residues: CASSPLRQNTEAFF.

V gene TRBV30 combines with J gene TRBJ2-1, with TRBD1 matching over 11 bases. Germline CDR1 and CDR2: GTSNPN and SVGIG (reference sequence). The CDR3 has 16 amino acids. J gave up 8 bases and V 2 bases, and 11 bases lay outside the gene matches. The CDR3 is CAWSKPDRGRLYEQFF. In nucleotides, the CDR3 is TGTGCCTGGAGTAAACCGGACAGGGGGCGATTGTATGAGCAGTTCTTC.

The chain has TRBV6-1 and TRBJ2-7, with TRBD2 matching over 9 bases. The CDR3 contains 15 residues. Unmatched junction bases numbered 8, after V lost 8 bases and J lost 0 bases. Germline V gene sequence: CDR1 MNHNS, CDR2 SASEGT. The CDR3 spells CASHAQGLASYEQYF. The DNA for the CDR3 is TGTGCCAGCCACGCGCAGGGACTAGCCTCCTACGAGCAGTACTTC.

Regarding this clone: The same CDR3 arises from other DNA sequences in this sample as well. The chain employs TRBV5-1 and TRBJ1-2; perhaps TRBD1 as D (5 bases). Trimming stripped 0 bases from V and 2 bases from J, with 5 bases between. The CDR3 contains 13 residues. CDR1 is SGHRS and CDR2 is YFSETQ in the germline V gene. CDR3 in amino acids: CASSLGQNYGYTF. The CDR3 coding sequence is TGCGCCAGCAGCTTGGGACAGAACTATGGCTACACCTTC.

The rearrangement joins TRBV5-1 to TRBJ1-2; 8 bases are shared with TRBD1. The CDR3 runs to 17 residues. V gave up 4 bases and J gave up 4 bases; unmatched junction bases: 15. Germline V CDR1 and CDR2: SGHRS, YFSETQ. In nucleotides, the CDR3 is TGCGCCAGCAGCCCTGGGAGCGGACAGGGTCGCCCCTATGGCTACACCTTC. Its translation is CASSPGSGQGRPYGYTF.